These 14 T cell receptor beta chains were all obtained from the same sample, sequenced in a study of cytomegalovirus exposure and HLA in healthy donors. Measured with immunoSEQ multiplex PCR; TCRdb has only the in-frame clones, and not every one. The sample records over 200,000 clones, roughly 83% being singletons. Specimen: PBMCs. These receptors were obtained from a woman aged 18 to 35 in good health and CMV-seronegative.

V and J are TRBV5-1 and TRBJ1-4, with D uncertain. V lost 1 base, J lost 4 bases, and 11 bases lay in between. CDR3 length: 15 residues. CDR1 is SGHRS and CDR2 is YFSETQ in the germline V gene. CDR3 bases: TGCGCCAGCAGCTTGAATGGGTTGGGTAATGAAAAACTGTTTTTT. This codes for CASSLNGLGNEKLFF.

The V and J genes are TRBV2 and TRBJ2-1; 9 positions agree with TRBD2. CDR1 and CDR2 from the germline V gene are SNHLY and FYNNEI. Trimming took 6 bases from V and 2 from J; bases not matched to a gene: 5. The CDR3 is 15 residues long. CDR3 nucleotide sequence: TGTGCCAGCAGGGCCGGGACTAGCCCCTACAATGAGCAGTTCTTC. Protein sequence: CASRAGTSPYNEQFF.

The chain links TRBV2 to TRBJ2-2; unclear D gene. V lost 6 bases, J lost 5 bases, and 10 bases lay in between. The CDR3 has 13 amino acids. Germline lookup yields CDR1 SNHLY and CDR2 FYNNEI. The CDR3 is CASSRSRTGELFF. The CDR3 DNA is TGTGCCAGCAGCCGCAGTAGGACCGGGGAGCTGTTTTTT.

In this sample, this clone turned up a few times. The chain employs TRBV2 and TRBJ2-7; no firm D call. Germline assignment: CDR1 SNHLY and CDR2 FYNNEI. The V end was cut by 4 bases, the J end by 6 bases, with 7 bases between. The length of the CDR3 is 11 residues. In DNA, the CDR3 is TGTGCCAGCAGTGTCTTACGCGAGCAGTACTTC. It translates to CASSVLREQYF.

The chain has TRBV2 and TRBJ1-1; 9 bases are a match to TRBD1. Germline V gene sequence: CDR1 SNHLY, CDR2 FYNNEI. The trim removed 7 bases at V and 5 bases at J, leaving 8 bases unmatched. CDR3 length: 14 residues. CDR3 DNA: TGTGCCAGCACCTCACAGGGGGCATTTACTGAAGCTTTCTTT. Its translation is CASTSQGAFTEAFF.

The V call is TRBV4-2, the J call TRBJ1-5, with a weak D call TRBD1 (5 bases). Between the trimmed V and J ends, which lost 2 bases and 4 bases, there was a span of 9 bases. Per the germline V gene, CDR1 is LGHNA and CDR2 is YNFKEQ. This CDR3 contains 14 residues. The chain's CDR3 is CASSQRQTNQPQHF. The CDR3 region has the DNA TGTGCCAGCAGCCAACGACAGACAAATCAGCCCCAGCATTTT.

This chain connects TRBV30 to TRBJ2-2; perhaps TRBD2 as D (6 bases). CDR3 length equals 14 residues. Germline loops: CDR1 GTSNPN, CDR2 SVGIG (reference sequence). V gave up 4 bases and J gave up 5 bases, with 14 bases separating them. CDR3 in DNA: TGTGCCTGGAATTCGGGACTGCCTACCGGGGAGCTGTTTTTT. It translates to CAWNSGLPTGELFF.

The rearrangement uses TRBV5-1 and TRBJ2-1; D not certain. The CDR3 has 15 residues. Trimming removed 0 bases from V and 5 bases from J, with 12 bases in between. The germline V gene encodes CDR1 SGHRS and CDR2 YFSETQ. As DNA, the CDR3 is TGCGCCAGCAGCTTGGCCGGTGGTATTGACAATGAGCAGTTCTTC. It yields the protein CASSLAGGIDNEQFF.

This chain connects TRBV4-1 to TRBJ2-7; 7 nucleotides align to TRBD2. J lost 0 bases, V lost 3 bases, and 5 bases had no gene match. The germline CDR1 and CDR2 sequences are MGHRA and YSYEKL. CDR3 length: 15 amino acids. DNA for the CDR3: TGCGCCAGCAGCCAGGGAGGGTCGAGCTCCTACGAGCAGTACTTC. This encodes CASSQGGSSSYEQYF.

V usage is TRBV30 and J usage is TRBJ1-4; D remains ambiguous. This CDR3 comprises 13 residues. Germline CDR1 and CDR2: GTSNPN and SVGIG (reference sequence). Trimming stripped 0 bases from V and 5 bases from J, with 7 bases between. The CDR3 DNA reads TGTGCCTGGAGTGTGACCCGAAATGAAAAACTGTTTTTT. Residues: CAWSVTRNEKLFF. Using reference TRBV30 and TRBJ1-4 for the parts outside the CDR3, the full variable domain is SQTIHQWPATLVQPVGSPLSLECTVEGTSNPNLYWYRQAAGRGLQLLFYSVGIGQISSEVPQNLSASRPQDRQFILSSKKLLLSDSGFYLCAWSVTRNEKLFFGSGTQLSVL.

The chain uses TRBV14 and TRBJ1-2, with TRBD1 matching over 7 bases. The CDR3 is 15 amino acids. The germline CDR1 and CDR2 sequences are SGHDN and FVKESK. Trimming took 2 bases from V and 6 from J; bases not matched to a gene: 9. CDR3 bases: TGTGCCAGCAGCCAACTTTTAACAGGGGCCCATGGCTACACCTTC. Its protein is CASSQLLTGAHGYTF. Based on the CDR3 plus reference TRBV14 and TRBJ1-2, the full variable domain is EAGVTQFPSHSVIEKGQTVTLRCDPISGHDNLYWYRRVMGKEIKFLLHFVKESKQDESGMPNNRFLAERTGGTYSTLKVQPAELEDSGVYFCASSQLLTGAHGYTFGSGTRLTVV.

In its sample, this clone was seen a few times. The V and J genes are TRBV5-1 and TRBJ1-1, with a weak D call TRBD1 (6 bases). The CDR3 is 15 residues long. Trimming removed 7 bases from V and 0 bases from J, with 16 bases in between. Germline CDR1 reads SGHRS; CDR2 reads YFSETQ. The CDR3 DNA sequence: TGCGCCAGCCACGACAGGACCAACTTGAACACTGAAGCTTTCTTT. It is translated as CASHDRTNLNTEAFF.

V and J are TRBV6-5 and TRBJ2-7, with D perhaps matching TRBD1 (7 bases). The CDR3 is 14 amino acids. The V gene lost 6 bases and the J gene lost 1 base, with 13 bases spanning the gap. Germline CDR1 and CDR2: MNHEY and SVGAGI. The CDR3 nucleotides read TGTGCCAGCAGAAGACAGGGAGGATCCTACGAGCAGTACTTC. Translating gives CASRRQGGSYEQYF.

This clone came up a few times. V gene TRBV19 combines with J gene TRBJ1-5; TRBD1 matches at 12 bases. Germline V gene lookup returns CDR1 LNHDA and CDR2 SQIVND (reference sequence). The CDR3 is 16 amino acids. Trimming at V came to 5 bases and at J to 6 bases, leaving 8 bases not matched to a gene. This chain's CDR3 is CASSFSGTGGGQPQHF. The CDR3 nucleotides read TGTGCCAGTAGTTTCTCCGGGACAGGGGGCGGTCAGCCCCAGCATTTT.